This entry concerns a single T cell receptor beta chain. Antigen specificity is unknown. This PCR relied on a set of 60 Vbeta primers and 13 Jbeta primers. TCRdb's copy holds only in-frame clones and misses some; the assay was immunoSEQ multiplex PCR. The repertoire has around 150,000 clones, around 77% of them found once; the top ten carry less than 1.2%. The entry originates in a study of cytomegalovirus exposure and HLA in healthy donors. Study context: In terms of ancestry, the Caucasian-associated cluster contained roughly 80% of the approximately 420 genotyped donors. Findings and limits, study-wide: In vitro work confirmed that three CMV-associated chains recognize CMV antigens.

The CDR3 totals 13 residues. Per the germline V gene, CDR1 is SGHRS and CDR2 is YFSETQ. V was pared by 7 bases and J by 4 bases, with 4 bases of the junction left unmatched. Sequenced sample: PBMCs. This clonotype was obtained from a woman aged 40 to 50 in good health and CMV-seronegative. This chain links TRBV5-1 with TRBJ2-2; 7 positions match TRBD2. CDR3 residues: CASGSGTTGELFF. The CDR3 nucleotides read TGCGCCAGCGGGAGCGGGACCACCGGGGAGCTGTTTTTT.